This entry features one T cell receptor (beta chain) sequence. Its antigen is still unknown. These data belong to a study of tumor-infiltrating lymphocytes in primary liver carcinoma. From unsorted bulk tissue weighing 20-30 mg, DNA and RNA were co-extracted. Study outcomes and limitations: Only about 7-25% of top clones were detected in each of the five tumor regions.

The investigators made TCR beta cDNA from about 0.45 ug total RNA, using a constant-region primer. TCR beta libraries came from three nested multiplex PCR rounds using slightly modified ARM-PCR. The two initial PCR rounds, about 9 cycles each, used TRBV1-TRBV30 forward and C-beta reverse primers. Using its own MiXCR run on the multiplex PCR reads, TCRdb lists one record per CDR3 protein. The sample has fewer than 90,000 distinct CDR3 sequences; around 70% are singletons. There are 15 residues in the CDR3. V was pared by 6 bases and J by 0 bases, with 18 bases between. Germline assignment: CDR1 SQVTM and CDR2 ANQGSEA.

Sequenced: liver tumor tissue from sampling region 1. Regarding subset: tumor region T1, superior pole. The J gene is TRBJ2-7, the V gene TRBV29-1; no definite D call. This sequence originates from a man aged 40-50 years with primary liver carcinoma and hepatitis B virus infection. The CDR3 nucleotides read TGCAGCGTGGCCGGTGCCGTCACAAACTCCTACGAGCAGTACTTC. Translation gives CSVAGAVTNSYEQYF.